This T cell receptor beta chain is from a study of CD8 T cells in ankylosing spondylitis. General study points: As for the disease-linked clones, they showed a CD8+ phenotype and occurred at relatively low frequencies in peripheral blood. Reported data indicate significant enrichment of disease-linked clones within matched ankylosing spondylitis synovial fluid. For ankylosing spondylitis blood, a TCR beta motif of about 8 highly homologous variants appeared characteristic.

The germline V and J ends were trimmed by 3 bases and 3 bases, with 15 bases remaining between them. The CDR3 runs to 15 residues. In germline, CDR1 is DFQATT, CDR2 SNEGSKA (reference sequence). This clonotype was recorded at least ten times. Its antigen is unidentified. Quantitative 5'-RACE with molecular barcodes produced the TCR beta libraries. In TCRdb, the 5' RACE reads were re-called with MiXCR into one record per CDR3 protein. The data hold 750,000 to 850,000 distinct CDR3 sequences, with approximately 12% observed a single time. The clonotype comes from a male donor with ankylosing spondylitis. Sequenced input: blood, either unsorted or a sorted T cell fraction (not recorded which). The genes are TRBV20-1 and TRBJ1-5; D remains ambiguous. CDR3 in amino acids: CSASFRGSFNQPQHF. CDR3 sequence (DNA): TGCAGTGCTAGCTTCCGGGGAAGTTTCAATCAGCCCCAGCATTTT.